The 20 T cell receptor beta chains given below trace back to one sample, sequenced in a study of shared clonotypes between healthy human individuals. Method: immunoSEQ multiplex PCR; TCRdb's copy keeps in-frame clones and lacks some. Of 2 million to 2.5 million clones listed, approximately 96% are singletons. The sequencing sample was made of naive CD4+ T cells sorted from blood. The subset denotes: CD45RA+ positively selected. All receptors come from a man younger than 30 in good health.

The chain employs TRBV11-3 and TRBJ1-1; perhaps TRBD1 as D (6 bases). This CDR3 region has 17 residues. Germline V gene lookup returns CDR1 SGHNT and CDR2 YENEEA. V was pared by 1 base and J by 1 base, with 16 bases between. CDR3 residues: CASSLAATGTANTEAFF. CDR3 bases: TGTGCCAGCAGCTTAGCCGCAACAGGGACGGCGAACACTGAAGCTTTCTTT.

The V and J genes are TRBV2 and TRBJ2-7, with TRBD1 as a possible D gene (5 bases). The CDR3 is made up of 12 amino acids. Germline V lookup: CDR1 SNHLY, CDR2 FYNNEI. V lost 5 bases, J lost 2 bases, and 7 bases lay in between. Here the CDR3 reads CASSLTAYEQYF. CDR3 DNA sequence: TGTGCCAGCAGTCTGACAGCCTACGAGCAGTACTTC.

This clone has just one count. The CDR3 coding sequence is TGTGCCTGGAGTGGTTTGGGGTCCTTACTACCCTACAATGAGCAGTTCTTC. Its protein is CAWSGLGSLLPYNEQFF. The chain links TRBV30 to TRBJ2-1, with unresolved D. This CDR3 comprises 17 residues. V was cut by 1 base and J by 2 bases, with 18 bases left in between. The germline V gene has CDR1 GTSNPN and CDR2 SVGIG (reference sequence).

DNA of the CDR3: TGTGCCACCAGCAGAGATCTCTCGCGCGGTTTGAGCTCCTACGAGCAGTACTTC. Translated, it gives CATSRDLSRGLSSYEQYF. The chain combines TRBV15 with TRBJ2-7; D uncertain. The length of the CDR3 is 18 residues. CDR1 is LNHNV, CDR2 YYDKDF, per germline (reference sequence). Trimming stripped 0 bases from V and 0 bases from J, with 18 bases between.

This clone showed up just once. The genes are TRBV6-5 and TRBJ1-6; possibly TRBD1 for D (5 bases). This CDR3 spans 11 amino acids. Germline V gives CDR1 MNHEY, CDR2 SVGAGI. The germline V and J ends were trimmed by 5 bases and 13 bases, with 9 bases remaining between them. CDR3 sequence reads: CASSNRGPLHF. The CDR3 coding sequence is TGTGCCAGCAGTAACCGGGGGCCCCTCCACTTT.

For this clone: Other DNA sequences within the sample encode an identical CDR3. The V gene is TRBV5-1, the J gene TRBJ1-1, with D possibly being TRBD1 (6 bases). CDR1 is SGHRS and CDR2 is YFSETQ in the germline V gene. CDR3 length equals 15 residues. V was trimmed by 0 bases and J by 1 base, leaving 10 bases between them. CDR3 sequence: CASSLEQGTNTEAFF. CDR3 bases: TGCGCCAGCAGCTTGGAGCAGGGGACGAACACTGAAGCTTTCTTT.

The chain carries TRBV2 and TRBJ1-6, with 7 bases that match TRBD1. CDR3 length: 13 amino acids. From germline, CDR1 is SNHLY and CDR2 FYNNEI. Losses at the gene ends were 7 bases for V and 4 bases for J; bases not matched to a gene: 1. CDR3 DNA: TGTGCCAGCAAGGGACAGTATAATTCACCCCTCCACTTT. Translated, it gives CASKGQYNSPLHF. The variable domain in full, with the rest retrieved from reference TRBV2 and TRBJ1-6, is EPEVTQTPSHQVTQMGQEVILRCVPISNHLYFYWYRQILGQKVEFLVSFYNNEISEKSEIFDDQFSVERPDGSNFTLKIRSTKLEDSAMYFCASKGQYNSPLHFGNGTRLTVT.

Concerning this clone: An end of the junction does not agree with germline; a read error may underlie this. This chain links TRBV7-7 with TRBJ1-5; 11 positions match TRBD1. Germline CDR1 is SSHAT and CDR2 is FNYEAQ (reference sequence). The CDR3 totals 16 residues. The CDR3 loop is CASSLDRGRASQPQHF. CDR3 coding DNA: TGTGCTAGCAGCTTGGACAGGGGGCGGGCGAGTCAGCCCCAGCATTTT. The complete variable domain, with remaining parts taken from reference TRBV7-7 and TRBJ1-5, reads GAGVSQSPRYKVTKRGQDVTLRCDPISSHATLYWYQQALGQGPEFLTYFNYEAQPDKSGLPSDRFSAERPEGSISTLTIQRTEQRDSAMYRCASSLDRGRASQPQHFGDGTRLSIL.

The chain couples TRBV7-6 to TRBJ1-6, with 7 bases identical to TRBD1. The CDR3 length is 17 residues. The junction had 7 bases not matched to a gene; V was cut back by 5 bases and J by 0 bases. Per germline, CDR1 SGHVS and CDR2 FNYEAQ. Written as DNA, the CDR3 is TGTGCCAGCAGCCCAGGGGGGGACACCTCCTATAATTCACCCCTCCACTTT. It yields the protein CASSPGGDTSYNSPLHF.

V usage is TRBV6-1 and J usage is TRBJ1-5, with D uncertain. The length of the CDR3 is 14 residues. Per the germline V gene, CDR1 is MNHNS and CDR2 is SASEGT. With 3 bases removed from V and 3 bases from J, the gap between germline ends came to 9 bases. The CDR3, as DNA: TGTGCCAGCAGTGAGACGCACCTCAATCAGCCCCAGCATTTT. This codes for CASSETHLNQPQHF.

Remarks on this clone: Other DNA sequences from this sample encode an identical CDR3 as well. This chain links TRBV6-5 with TRBJ2-3, with D unresolved. Trimming left V 5 bases short and J 2 bases short, with 8 bases between. The CDR3 is 13 residues long. In germline, CDR1 is MNHEY, CDR2 SVGAGI. CDR3 nucleotides: TGTGCCAGCAGTAGGTCTTTCACAGATACGCAGTATTTT. It is translated as CASSRSFTDTQYF.

The chain combines TRBV18 with TRBJ2-5, with D tentatively TRBD1 (6 bases). Germline V gene lookup returns CDR1 KGHSH and CDR2 LQKENI. This CDR3 is 16 amino acids long. V was trimmed by 0 bases and J by 1 base, leaving 12 bases between them. CDR3 protein: CASSPPSRTAQETQYF. In DNA, the CDR3 is TGTGCCAGCTCACCACCTTCCCGGACAGCCCAAGAGACCCAGTACTTC.

Here the CDR3 DNA reads TGTGCCAGCAGTGAATTAGGGGGACCGGGCAATGAGCAGTTCTTC. Encoded protein: CASSELGGPGNEQFF. This rearrangement joins TRBV25-1 to TRBJ2-1; possible D gene TRBD1, 6 bases. CDR3 length equals 15 residues. The germline CDR1 and CDR2 sequences are MGHDK and SYGVNS. V was trimmed by 1 base and J by 6 bases, leaving 13 bases between them. Full variable domain (missing parts from reference TRBV25-1 and TRBJ2-1): EADIYQTPRYLVIGTGKKITLECSQTMGHDKMYWYQQDPGMELHLIHYSYGVNSTEKGDLSSESTVSRIRTEHFPLTLESARPSHTSQYLCASSELGGPGNEQFFGPGTRLTVL.

This rearrangement joins TRBV5-1 to TRBJ2-7; 10 bases map to TRBD2. The CDR3 extends over 16 amino acids. The V segment lost 0 bases and the J segment 3 bases; nucleotides outside the gene matches: 6. Germline loops: CDR1 SGHRS, CDR2 YFSETQ. The CDR3 sequence is CASSLVSGRVFYEQYF. CDR3 in DNA: TGCGCCAGCAGCTTGGTAAGCGGGAGGGTCTTCTACGAGCAGTACTTC.

This clone was observed once. The V and J genes are TRBV30 and TRBJ1-4; possibly TRBD1 for D (6 bases). Per the germline V gene, CDR1 is GTSNPN and CDR2 is SVGIG (reference sequence). Trimming took 3 bases from V and 7 from J, leaving 24 bases between them. The CDR3 covers 17 residues. CDR3 coding DNA: TGTGCCTGGAGCCCATCGCGGGGAGGGGGGTTCGGTGAAAAACTGTTTTTT. Residues: CAWSPSRGGGFGEKLFF. Complete variable domain (other parts from reference TRBV30 and TRBJ1-4): SQTIHQWPATLVQPVGSPLSLECTVEGTSNPNLYWYRQAAGRGLQLLFYSVGIGQISSEVPQNLSASRPQDRQFILSSKKLLLSDSGFYLCAWSPSRGGGFGEKLFFGSGTQLSVL.

The rearrangement links TRBV7-6 to TRBJ2-5, with 8 bases aligning to TRBD2. Losses at the gene ends were 5 bases for V and 5 bases for J; bases not matched to a gene: 13. Germline CDR1 reads SGHVS; CDR2 reads FNYEAQ. CDR3 length: 16 amino acids. The CDR3 DNA follows: TGTGCCAGCAGCCAACCCCGTGGTAGCGGGATGGAGACCCAGTACTTC. It translates to CASSQPRGSGMETQYF.

The V call is TRBV30, the J call TRBJ1-1; TRBD1 agrees at 7 bases. Germline CDR1 is GTSNPN and CDR2 is SVGIG (reference sequence). V lost 7 bases and J lost 1; bases outside the gene matches: 9. The CDR3 length is 14 residues. CDR3 DNA: TGTGCCTCCATCCTACAGGGGACGAACACTGAAGCTTTCTTT. Its translation is CASILQGTNTEAFF.

This rearrangement joins TRBV7-2 to TRBJ1-5, with D uncertain. V was shortened by 5 bases and J by 3 bases, with 5 bases between the two germline ends. Germline CDR1 is SGHTA and CDR2 is FQGNSA. The CDR3 consists of 12 residues. The CDR3 reads CASSDYNQPQHF. In DNA, the CDR3 is TGTGCCAGCAGCGATTACAATCAGCCCCAGCATTTT.

The chain couples TRBV27 to TRBJ2-1; TRBD2 is a possible D gene (5 bases). The CDR3 has 15 residues. Germline V gives CDR1 MNHEY, CDR2 SMNVEV (reference sequence). V lost 5 bases and J 3 bases, leaving 14 bases between the germline ends. CDR3 sequence (DNA): TGTGCCAGCAGTCTTCCGGGAACGAGCTACAATGAGCAGTTCTTC. It codes for CASSLPGTSYNEQFF.

The chain links TRBV2 to TRBJ2-3; 9 nucleotides match TRBD2. This CDR3 has 17 residues. CDR1 and CDR2 (germline): SNHLY, FYNNEI. Unmatched junction bases numbered 8, after V lost 1 base and J lost 3 bases. The CDR3: CASSEGASGVRTDTQYF. The CDR3 DNA reads TGTGCCAGCAGTGAAGGGGCTAGCGGGGTTCGTACAGATACGCAGTATTTT.